This T cell receptor (beta chain) derives from a study of cytomegalovirus exposure and HLA in healthy donors. Study-wide points: A later analysis linked fewer than 20,000 TCR beta sequences to HLA alleles at 0.05 false discovery rate. Listed as cytomegalovirus-associated were 164 TCR beta chains. Most TCR sequences were seen very rarely across donors, but some public TCRs occurred in many.

Note on this clone: The antigen is undetermined.

V lost 5 bases and J lost 4, with 11 bases in between. The germline gives CDR1 MNHEY, CDR2 SVGAGI. CDR3 length: 13 residues. In the PCR, 60 Vbeta and 13 Jbeta primers were used. Clones were read by immunoSEQ multiplex PCR, and TCRdb kept only the in-frame ones, dropping some. The repertoire holds about 160,000 clones, 82% seen once, with around 1.5% in the top ten. This chain connects TRBV6-5 to TRBJ1-1; D possibly corresponds to TRBD1 (5 bases). This TCR was sampled from a male donor in good health and CMV-seronegative. The source material was PBMCs. As DNA, the CDR3 is TGTGCCAGCAGTCGAACAGGATCCACTGAAGCTTTCTTT. Protein sequence: CASSRTGSTEAFF.